These 12 T cell receptor beta chains share one sample of origin, sequenced in a study of cytomegalovirus exposure and HLA in healthy donors. Vbeta (60) and Jbeta (13) primers were used in the PCR. The data were produced by immunoSEQ multiplex PCR, yet TCRdb's version contains in-frame clones alone and is incomplete. The profile covers 95,000 to 150,000 clones, with roughly 8.6% appearing a single time and 6% to 7.5% taken by the ten largest. Sequencing was carried out using PBMCs. Receptors originate from a woman between 40 and 55 years old in good health and CMV-seropositive.

This clone was found a few times. The chain is built from TRBV4-2 and TRBJ2-7; TRBD1 is a possible D gene (6 bases). The CDR3 totals 16 residues. Trimming left V 4 bases short and J 2 bases short, with 18 bases between. Germline loops: CDR1 LGHNA, CDR2 YNFKEQ. The CDR3 nucleotides read TGTGCCAGCAGCCCCGCCGCCCGACAGGAGCCCTACGAGCAGTACTTC. This translates into CASSPAARQEPYEQYF.

The genes are TRBV5-1 and TRBJ2-1, with D possibly TRBD2 on 5 matching bases. This CDR3 spans 14 amino acids. V lost 2 bases, J lost 4 bases, and 10 bases lay in between. The germline CDR1 and CDR2 sequences are SGHRS and YFSETQ. The chain's CDR3 is CASSFSGPYNEQFF. The DNA for the CDR3 is TGCGCCAGCAGCTTCAGCGGCCCTTACAATGAGCAGTTCTTC.

This clone turned up a few times. The chain joins TRBV18 to TRBJ1-6, with D possibly being TRBD1 (6 bases). The CDR3 length is 13 residues. The germline gives CDR1 KGHSH, CDR2 LQKENI. Trimming cost V 4 bases and J 8 bases, with 9 bases left between them. The CDR3 nucleotides are TGTGCCAGCTCACTGGACAGCCATTCACCCCTCCACTTT. As protein: CASSLDSHSPLHF. Full variable domain (outside the CDR3, taken from reference TRBV18 and TRBJ1-6): NAGVMQNPRHLVRRRGQEARLRCSPMKGHSHVYWYRQLPEEGLKFMVYLQKENIIDESGMPKERFSAEFPKEGPSILRIQQVVRGDSAAYFCASSLDSHSPLHFGNGTRLTVT.

The chain employs TRBV4-1 and TRBJ2-5; 7 nucleotides match TRBD1. The CDR3 has 17 residues. CDR1 and CDR2 (germline): MGHRA, YSYEKL. V lost 1 base and J lost 4; bases outside the gene matches: 12. The CDR3 nucleotides are TGCGCCAGCAGCCAAGTTCCGACAGGGTACCCACGAGAGACCCAGTACTTC. It codes for CASSQVPTGYPRETQYF.

This clone was picked up a small number of times. This CDR3 reads CASSPQGTTDTGELFF. In nucleotides, the CDR3 is TGCGCCAGCTCCCCCCAGGGGACAACGGACACCGGGGAGCTGTTTTTT. V gene TRBV5-1 combines with J gene TRBJ2-2; D might be TRBD1 (6 bases). The CDR3 sequence is 16 residues long. Between the trimmed V and J ends, which lost 7 bases and 3 bases, there was a span of 19 bases. Germline CDR1 reads SGHRS; CDR2 reads YFSETQ.

Concerning this clone itself: The same CDR3 can be traced to other DNA sequences in this sample. This chain uses TRBV11-2 with TRBJ2-5; 8 bases line up with TRBD1. Per the germline V gene, CDR1 is SGHAT and CDR2 is FQNNGV. The CDR3 has 18 residues. J gave up 3 bases and V 5 bases, and 17 bases lay outside the gene matches. CDR3 sequence reads: CASSPRKGAGGREETQYF. CDR3 in DNA: TGTGCCAGCAGCCCCAGAAAGGGGGCAGGGGGCAGGGAAGAGACCCAGTACTTC.

In this sample, this clone turned up a few times. Here the CDR3 DNA reads TGTGCCAGCAGTTTATTTGCGGCCGGGGACACTGAAGCTTTCTTT. Encoded protein: CASSLFAAGDTEAFF. V gene TRBV28 combines with J gene TRBJ1-1; no reliable D call. This CDR3 is 15 amino acids long. V lost 1 base and J 3 bases, leaving 12 bases between the germline ends. Germline-derived CDR1 and CDR2 are MDHEN and SYDVKM.

In this sample, this clone turned up a few times. The chain carries TRBV15 and TRBJ2-4; 8 positions agree with TRBD2. V was clipped by 1 base and J by 7 bases; unmatched bases: 6. The CDR3 is 15 amino acids. Germline CDR1 reads LNHNV; CDR2 reads YYDKDF (reference sequence). The CDR3 nucleotides are TGTGCCACCAGCAGAGGGAGGACTAGCAGGAACATTCAGTACTTC. Its translation: CATSRGRTSRNIQYF.

The rearrangement uses TRBV2 and TRBJ2-7; 9 bases are shared with TRBD1. The germline gives CDR1 SNHLY, CDR2 FYNNEI. V shed 6 bases and J 7 bases; nucleotides not matched to a gene: 7. The CDR3 has 13 amino acids. CDR3 sequence reads: CASSPGTGREQYF. In DNA form, the CDR3 reads TGTGCCAGCAGCCCCGGGACAGGGCGTGAGCAGTACTTC.

This rearrangement joins TRBV10-2 to TRBJ2-2; possibly TRBD2 for D (5 bases). Looked up from germline, CDR1 is WSHSY and CDR2 is SAAADI. Trimming cost V 10 bases and J 5 bases, with 11 bases left between them. This CDR3 is 12 amino acids long. Here the CDR3 reads CAILDSTGELFF. The CDR3 bases are TGCGCCATCCTGGACTCTACCGGGGAGCTGTTTTTT.

The rearrangement joins TRBV6-1 to TRBJ1-2; D is possibly TRBD1 (5 bases). The CDR3 has 14 amino acids. The germline V gene encodes CDR1 MNHNS and CDR2 SASEGT. The V and J ends lost 6 bases and 2 bases respectively, with 13 bases between them. The CDR3 DNA sequence: TGTGCCAGCAGAATAGCAGGGTCAAACTATGGCTACACCTTC. It yields the protein CASRIAGSNYGYTF.

This clone turned up a few times. The genes are TRBV19 and TRBJ1-6, with TRBD1 identical over 7 bases. In germline, CDR1 is LNHDA, CDR2 SQIVND (reference sequence). The CDR3 contains 13 residues. V trimming: 8 bases; J trimming: 7 bases; junction bases outside the gene matches: 5. CDR3 sequence reads: CASCEQGNSPLHF. In DNA form, the CDR3 reads TGTGCCAGTTGTGAACAGGGGAATTCACCCCTCCACTTT.